Listed below are T cell receptor beta chains from one sample, sequenced in a study of T cell repertoires in cytomegalovirus infection. For these TCRs, the target antigens are not known. TCRdb re-analysed the reads in MiXCR, keeping a single row per CDR3 protein. The table shows more than 250,000 distinct CDR3 sequences, with 25% occurring only once. The input for sequencing was cultured PBMCs, taken from culture after CMV antigen stimulation. Receptors originate from a human donor in good health (CMV status not recorded). Some clones in this sample may be carry-over from other donors' samples. The CDR3 runs from the conserved cysteine through the conserved F or W. A D gene is named only where the DNA matches it firmly. Clone size is not always given. Where it is, it says once, few, many or a class for expanded clones.

abundance: many
j_gene: TRBJ1-1
d_gene: NA
v_gene: TRBV19
CDR3nt: TGTGCCAGTAGTATAGTACAGAAGAACACTGAAGCTTTCTTT
CDR3aa: CASSIVQKNTEAFF

abundance: few
j_gene: TRBJ2-5
d_gene: NA
v_gene: TRBV7-9
CDR3nt: TGTGCCAGCAGCCAACGGCAAGAGACCCAGTACTTC
CDR3aa: CASSQRQETQYF

abundance: many
j_gene: TRBJ2-5
d_gene: TRBD2
v_gene: TRBV6-2/TRBV6-3
CDR3nt: TGTGCCAGCAGTTACCCTAGCGGGAGGGCCACACAAGAGACCCAGTACTTC
CDR3aa: CASSYPSGRATQETQYF

abundance: few
j_gene: TRBJ2-1
d_gene: TRBD2
v_gene: TRBV6-2/TRBV6-3
CDR3nt: TGTGCCAGCAGTTACGGGGGGGAGGGTAGCGCCAGCTCCTACAATGAGCAGTTCTTC
CDR3aa: CASSYGGEGSASSYNEQFF

abundance: few
j_gene: TRBJ2-1
d_gene: TRBD1
v_gene: TRBV24-1
CDR3nt: TGTGCCACCAGTGATTTAACAGGGGGCGTCTCTGAGCAGTTCTTC
CDR3aa: CATSDLTGGVSEQFF

abundance: NA
j_gene: TRBJ1-2
d_gene: NA
v_gene: TRBV7-4
CDR3nt: TGTGCCAGCAGCTTGGGAGGCCAACCTAACTATGGCTACACCTTC
CDR3aa: CASSLGGQPNYGYTF

abundance: few
j_gene: TRBJ1-5
d_gene: NA
v_gene: TRBV29-1
CDR3nt: TGCAGCGTTGCTTACGGAGTGGGGCCCCAGCATTTT
CDR3aa: CSVAYGVGPQHF

abundance: NA
j_gene: TRBJ1-1
d_gene: NA
v_gene: TRBV7-3
CDR3nt: TGTGCCAGCAGCTTAATGGCGAACACTGAAGCTTTCTTT
CDR3aa: CASSLMANTEAFF

abundance: many
j_gene: TRBJ2-1
d_gene: NA
v_gene: TRBV7-9
CDR3nt: TGTGCCAGCAGCTTAGATCAGGGCCCGAGGAATGAGCAGTTCTTC
CDR3aa: CASSLDQGPRNEQFF

abundance: NA
j_gene: TRBJ2-1
d_gene: TRBD2
v_gene: TRBV6-1
CDR3nt: TGTGCCAGCAGCGGCCGGGGTCCTAGCGGGACCTACAATGAGCAGTTCTTC
CDR3aa: CASSGRGPSGTYNEQFF

abundance: many
j_gene: TRBJ2-7
d_gene: NA
v_gene: TRBV15
CDR3nt: TGTGCCACCAGCAGAGCGGAGGCAGGGCTTTACTACGAGCAGTACTTC
CDR3aa: CATSRAEAGLYYEQYF

abundance: NA
j_gene: TRBJ2-7
d_gene: NA
v_gene: TRBV19
CDR3nt: TGTGCCAGTAGTAGTCTTAGCGGACCCTACGAGCAGTACTTC
CDR3aa: CASSSLSGPYEQYF

abundance: NA
j_gene: TRBJ1-5
d_gene: NA
v_gene: TRBV20-1
CDR3nt: TGCAGTGCCTTACAGGGTAATCAGCCCCAGCATTTT
CDR3aa: CSALQGNQPQHF

abundance: many
j_gene: TRBJ2-1
d_gene: TRBD1
v_gene: TRBV4-3
CDR3nt: TGCGCCAGCAGCCTTGAACAGGGGGCACTACCTAATGAGCAGTTCTTC
CDR3aa: CASSLEQGALPNEQFF

abundance: many
j_gene: TRBJ2-3
d_gene: NA
v_gene: TRBV11-1
CDR3nt: TGTGCCAGCAGCTTAGTGGGCGGCCCGGGAGATACGCAGTATTTT
CDR3aa: CASSLVGGPGDTQYF

abundance: once
j_gene: TRBJ2-2
d_gene: NA
v_gene: TRBV19
CDR3nt: TGTGCCAGTACCTTGGGGCTGTCTCTGGGGGAGCTGTTTTTT
CDR3aa: CASTLGLSLGELFF

abundance: few
j_gene: TRBJ2-3
d_gene: TRBD1
v_gene: TRBV7-2
CDR3nt: TGTGCCAGCAGCTTTGTAGACAGGGTTGCAGATACGCAGTATTTT
CDR3aa: CASSFVDRVADTQYF

abundance: NA
j_gene: TRBJ1-6
d_gene: NA
v_gene: TRBV5-6
CDR3nt: TGTGCCAGCAGCTTGGGCGCGGGGTTTACCCTCCACTTT
CDR3aa: CASSLGAGFTLHF

abundance: NA
j_gene: TRBJ1-4
d_gene: TRBD1
v_gene: TRBV6-2/TRBV6-3
CDR3nt: TGTGCCAGCACCGGACCGGGACAGGGCGCAACTAATGAAAAACTGTTTTTT
CDR3aa: CASTGPGQGATNEKLFF

abundance: many
j_gene: TRBJ1-1
d_gene: TRBD1
v_gene: TRBV7-9
CDR3nt: TGTGCCAGCAGCCCCCGGGACAGGGTCAACACTGAAGCTTTCTTT
CDR3aa: CASSPRDRVNTEAFF

abundance: few
j_gene: TRBJ2-7
d_gene: NA
v_gene: TRBV28
CDR3nt: TGTGCCAGCAGTTATCCCGGGGCAACATACGAGCAGTACTTC
CDR3aa: CASSYPGATYEQYF

abundance: medium-sized
j_gene: TRBJ2-7
d_gene: NA
v_gene: TRBV11-3
CDR3nt: TGTGCCAGCAGCCCCCCCGGGCTCGACGAGCAGTACTTC
CDR3aa: CASSPPGLDEQYF

abundance: few
j_gene: TRBJ1-3
d_gene: NA
v_gene: TRBV27
CDR3nt: TGTGCCAGCAGTTTAGAAGGCGGGGGCGCAAATGCTAGGAACACCATATATTTT
CDR3aa: CASSLEGGGANARNTIYF

abundance: many
j_gene: TRBJ2-1
d_gene: NA
v_gene: TRBV7-2
CDR3nt: TGTGCCAGCAGGAAGACCAGGGCCGCCAGCTCCTACAATGAGCAGTTCTTC
CDR3aa: CASRKTRAASSYNEQFF

abundance: few
j_gene: TRBJ1-2
d_gene: NA
v_gene: TRBV20-1
CDR3nt: TGCAGTGCTAGGGGCCTAGAAGCTAACTATGGCTACACCTTC
CDR3aa: CSARGLEANYGYTF

abundance: NA
j_gene: TRBJ2-5
d_gene: TRBD2
v_gene: TRBV29-1
CDR3nt: TGCAGCGGAAGTTTGCTAGCGGGGATATCTCAAGAGACCCAGTACTTC
CDR3aa: CSGSLLAGISQETQYF

abundance: many
j_gene: TRBJ2-3
d_gene: TRBD2
v_gene: TRBV7-3
CDR3nt: TGTGCCAGCGGACTAGCGGCCTCCACAGATACGCAGTATTTT
CDR3aa: CASGLAASTDTQYF

abundance: NA
j_gene: TRBJ2-1
d_gene: TRBD2
v_gene: TRBV7-9
CDR3nt: TGTGCCAGCAGCGGGATTCGGGGTAGCGGGAGTTATGAGCAGTTCTTC
CDR3aa: CASSGIRGSGSYEQFF

abundance: many
j_gene: TRBJ2-7
d_gene: TRBD1
v_gene: TRBV7-8
CDR3nt: TGTGCCAGCAGCTTCCGGACAGGGTCTCTCTCCTACGAGCAGTACTTC
CDR3aa: CASSFRTGSLSYEQYF

abundance: few
j_gene: TRBJ1-6
d_gene: NA
v_gene: TRBV12-3/TRBV12-4
CDR3nt: TGTGCCAGCAGCCCCGAGATTTCACCCCTCCACTTT
CDR3aa: CASSPEISPLHF

abundance: few
j_gene: TRBJ1-1
d_gene: NA
v_gene: TRBV7-9
CDR3nt: TGTGCCAGCAGCCCCGAGCTGAAGGACACTGAAGCTTTCTTT
CDR3aa: CASSPELKDTEAFF

abundance: many
j_gene: TRBJ2-1
d_gene: NA
v_gene: TRBV6-2/TRBV6-3
CDR3nt: TGTGCCAGCAGTTCACAAATGAATGAGCAGTTCTTC
CDR3aa: CASSSQMNEQFF

abundance: few
j_gene: TRBJ2-1
d_gene: NA
v_gene: TRBV5-4
CDR3nt: TGTGCCAGCAGCTTGGAACGGAAAACGGGGAATGAGCAGTTCTTC
CDR3aa: CASSLERKTGNEQFF

abundance: NA
j_gene: TRBJ2-7
d_gene: TRBD2
v_gene: TRBV29-1
CDR3nt: TGCAGCGTTCTGAGCGGGACCACCTACGAGCAGTACTTC
CDR3aa: CSVLSGTTYEQYF

abundance: few
j_gene: TRBJ2-1
d_gene: TRBD1
v_gene: TRBV14
CDR3nt: TGTGCCAGCAGCCGACCACCGGGACAGGGTTTTTACAATGAGCAGTTCTTC
CDR3aa: CASSRPPGQGFYNEQFF

abundance: NA
j_gene: TRBJ2-1
d_gene: NA
v_gene: TRBV7-6
CDR3nt: TGTGCCGCCCCCCTAGGAGTCTTC
CDR3aa: CAAPLGVF

abundance: few
j_gene: TRBJ1-5
d_gene: NA
v_gene: TRBV12-3/TRBV12-4
CDR3nt: TGTGCCAGCAGTCTACGCGACATATCCAATCAGCCCCAGCATTTT
CDR3aa: CASSLRDISNQPQHF

abundance: NA
j_gene: TRBJ1-2
d_gene: NA
v_gene: TRBV10-2
CDR3nt: TGCGCCAGCAGTGACGCAGGGGTCAACTATGGCTACACCTTC
CDR3aa: CASSDAGVNYGYTF

abundance: NA
j_gene: TRBJ2-3
d_gene: TRBD2
v_gene: TRBV20-1
CDR3nt: TGCAGTGCTAGTTCGACTAGCGGGGGAAGCACAGATACGCAGTATTTT
CDR3aa: CSASSTSGGSTDTQYF

abundance: NA
j_gene: TRBJ2-1
d_gene: NA
v_gene: TRBV20-1
CDR3nt: TGCAGTGCTACCAGGGTTACTTCCTCCTACAATGAGCAGTTCTTC
CDR3aa: CSATRVTSSYNEQFF

abundance: NA
j_gene: TRBJ2-1
d_gene: NA
v_gene: TRBV11-3
CDR3nt: TGTGCCAGCAGCCTTCTCGGAGACGGGGTCGGCGATGAGCAGTTCTTC
CDR3aa: CASSLLGDGVGDEQFF

abundance: NA
j_gene: TRBJ2-3
d_gene: NA
v_gene: TRBV11-2
CDR3nt: TGTGCCAGCAGCTTTATGCGGAGCACAGATACGCAGTATTTT
CDR3aa: CASSFMRSTDTQYF

abundance: NA
j_gene: TRBJ2-7
d_gene: TRBD1
v_gene: TRBV14
CDR3nt: TGTGCCAGCAGCCTTGGACAGGGGCATGAGCAGTACTTC
CDR3aa: CASSLGQGHEQYF

abundance: few
j_gene: TRBJ2-3
d_gene: TRBD2
v_gene: TRBV24-1
CDR3nt: TGTGCCACCAGTGATTCCAGGACTAGCGGGAGAAGGTATACGCAGTATTTT
CDR3aa: CATSDSRTSGRRYTQYF

abundance: few
j_gene: TRBJ2-5
d_gene: TRBD1
v_gene: TRBV4-1
CDR3nt: TGCGCCAGCAGCCTAACGACAGGGCGAGAGACCCAGTACTTC
CDR3aa: CASSLTTGRETQYF

abundance: NA
j_gene: TRBJ1-2
d_gene: TRBD1
v_gene: TRBV7-2
CDR3nt: TGTGCCAGCAGCTTACAGGTGGGACAGCCCTTCTATGGCTACACCTTC
CDR3aa: CASSLQVGQPFYGYTF

abundance: few
j_gene: TRBJ1-2
d_gene: NA
v_gene: TRBV29-1
CDR3nt: TGCAGCGTTGGAAATAGTCCGAATACCGTATTCTATGGCTACACCTTC
CDR3aa: CSVGNSPNTVFYGYTF

abundance: few
j_gene: TRBJ2-3
d_gene: NA
v_gene: TRBV7-6
CDR3nt: TGTGCCAGCAGCCCCTCCCGGACAGATACGCAGTATTTT
CDR3aa: CASSPSRTDTQYF

abundance: few
j_gene: TRBJ2-5
d_gene: NA
v_gene: TRBV12-3/TRBV12-4
CDR3nt: TGTGCCAGCAGTCCAGGGGGGGTCGAGACCCAGTACTTC
CDR3aa: CASSPGGVETQYF

abundance: few
j_gene: TRBJ2-5
d_gene: TRBD1
v_gene: TRBV4-2
CDR3nt: TGTGCCAGCAGCCCGGACAGGGAAGAGACCCAGTACTTC
CDR3aa: CASSPDREETQYF

abundance: NA
j_gene: TRBJ1-5
d_gene: NA
v_gene: TRBV27
CDR3nt: TGTGCCAGCAGTTTAGGCCCCGGGGGCAATCAGCCCCAGCATTTT
CDR3aa: CASSLGPGGNQPQHF

abundance: few
j_gene: TRBJ1-1
d_gene: TRBD1
v_gene: TRBV27
CDR3nt: TGTGCCAGCAGTTTTGCGACAGGGTTTTTAACTGAAGCTTTCTTT
CDR3aa: CASSFATGFLTEAFF

abundance: NA
j_gene: TRBJ2-7
d_gene: TRBD1
v_gene: TRBV18
CDR3nt: TGTGCCAGCTCACCCCCGGGACAGGGTGACCCTCAGCAGTACTTC
CDR3aa: CASSPPGQGDPQQYF